Listed below are T cell receptor beta chains from one sample, sequenced in a study of shared clonotypes between healthy human individuals. The method was immunoSEQ multiplex PCR; TCRdb's version includes in-frame clones alone and lacks a portion of them. This table holds about 510,000 clones, almost 80% found once. Specimen: PBMCs. The receptors originated from a woman aged 40 to 49 in good health. Some clones in this sample may be carry-over from other donors' samples. CDR3s include the opening cysteine and the closing phenylalanine or tryptophan. The D gene is left open where the match is weak. For some rows the clone size is stated as once, few or many, or as a class when expanded; others skip it.

V: TRBV7-2
size: -
J: TRBJ1-1
D: -
DNA: TGTGCCAGCAGCAGACGACAGGTGGACACTGAAGCTTTCTTT
CDR3: CASSRRQVDTEAFF

V: TRBV7-9
size: -
J: TRBJ2-1
D: -
DNA: TGTGCCAGCAGCCGTTCTTCCAACAATGAGCAGTTCTTC
CDR3: CASSRSSNNEQFF

V: TRBV28
size: few
J: TRBJ2-7
D: TRBD2
DNA: TGTGCCAGCAGTCCGGGACTAGCGGGAGCCGAGCAGTACTTC
CDR3: CASSPGLAGAEQYF

V: TRBV11-2
size: -
J: TRBJ2-7
D: TRBD1
DNA: TGTGCCAGCACCCGGACAGGTGGGGACGAGCAGTACTTC
CDR3: CASTRTGGDEQYF

V: TRBV20-1
size: -
J: TRBJ2-3
D: -
DNA: TGCAGTGCTAGTTCCGGGACCCAACGGTATTTT
CDR3: CSASSGTQRYF

V: TRBV7-2
size: -
J: TRBJ2-1
D: -
DNA: TGTGCCAGCAGCCACCCGAGAGGGGGAGTGACCAATGAGCAGTTCTTC
CDR3: CASSHPRGGVTNEQFF

V: TRBV2
size: many
J: TRBJ2-2
D: -
DNA: TGTGCCAGCAGGTCGGGACAGAACACCGGGGAGCTGTTTTTT
CDR3: CASRSGQNTGELFF

V: TRBV2
size: -
J: TRBJ1-5
D: TRBD1
DNA: TGTGCCAGCAGTGCGACAGGGAAGAATCAGCCCCAGCATTTT
CDR3: CASSATGKNQPQHF

V: TRBV7-6
size: once
J: TRBJ2-7
D: -
DNA: TGTGCCAGCAGCTTAATGGGCCGTAGCTCCTACGAGCAGTACTTC
CDR3: CASSLMGRSSYEQYF

V: TRBV6-5
size: -
J: TRBJ2-7
D: -
DNA: TGTGCCAGCAGTTACTCGTTTCGGTCAGACTACGAGCAGTACTTC
CDR3: CASSYSFRSDYEQYF

V: TRBV7-9
size: -
J: TRBJ2-3
D: -
DNA: TGTGCCAGCAGCTTCCCCCTCCGAGATACGCAGTATTTT
CDR3: CASSFPLRDTQYF

V: TRBV5-6
size: -
J: TRBJ1-1
D: TRBD1
DNA: TGTGCCAGCAGCTTGGGGGGACAGGGCGGTAAAGCTTTCTTT
CDR3: CASSLGGQGGKAFF

V: TRBV28
size: -
J: TRBJ2-7
D: TRBD1
DNA: TGTGCCAGCAGGCTACAGGGGCCGTCCCCCTACGAGCAGTACTTC
CDR3: CASRLQGPSPYEQYF

V: TRBV5-1
size: -
J: TRBJ2-1
D: TRBD2
DNA: TGCGCCAGCAGCTTACTAGCGGGAGGGGGCAATGAGCAGTTCTTC
CDR3: CASSLLAGGGNEQFF

V: TRBV29-1
size: many
J: TRBJ2-1
D: TRBD2
DNA: TGCAGCGTTGAAGATGGGGGACTAGCGGGAATCTCTAATGAGCAGTTCTTC
CDR3: CSVEDGGLAGISNEQFF

V: TRBV30
size: -
J: TRBJ1-2
D: TRBD1
DNA: TGTGCCTGGGACATAGGACAGGGGAGCGGCTACACCTTC
CDR3: CAWDIGQGSGYTF

V: TRBV7-2
size: -
J: TRBJ1-2
D: -
DNA: TGTGCCAGCAGCTTAGGAACAGGTCCCTATGGCTACACCTTC
CDR3: CASSLGTGPYGYTF

V: TRBV7-3
size: -
J: TRBJ1-5
D: -
DNA: TGTGCCAGCAGCTTAACGGGCGGGGGTGGCAATCAGCCCCAGCATTTT
CDR3: CASSLTGGGGNQPQHF

V: TRBV4-1
size: -
J: TRBJ2-3
D: -
DNA: TGCGCCAGCAGGCGGTTGGGGTTGGGCACAGATACGCAGTATTTT
CDR3: CASRRLGLGTDTQYF

V: TRBV4-3
size: -
J: TRBJ2-7
D: -
DNA: TGCGCCAGCAGCCAAGAGTGGGACTACGAGCAGTACTTC
CDR3: CASSQEWDYEQYF

V: TRBV15
size: many
J: TRBJ2-3
D: TRBD2
DNA: TGTGCCACCAGCAGCCGCAGGACTAGCGACACAGATACGCAGTATTTT
CDR3: CATSSRRTSDTDTQYF

V: TRBV11-2
size: -
J: TRBJ2-1
D: -
DNA: TGTGCCAGCAGCCCCCTCGCCTCGTCCAATGAGCAGTTCTTC
CDR3: CASSPLASSNEQFF

V: TRBV28
size: -
J: TRBJ1-2
D: -
DNA: TGTGCCAGCAGTCCCGGGACACAGCCTAACTATGGCTACACCTTC
CDR3: CASSPGTQPNYGYTF

V: TRBV19
size: -
J: TRBJ2-1
D: TRBD2
DNA: TGTGCCAGTACAGGGGGACTAGCGGGAGGTCGCAATGAGCAGTTCTTC
CDR3: CASTGGLAGGRNEQFF

V: TRBV5-5
size: -
J: TRBJ1-1
D: -
DNA: TGTGCCAGCAGCTTGGGGCTGGGGGTCACTGAAGCTTTCTTT
CDR3: CASSLGLGVTEAFF

V: TRBV2
size: -
J: TRBJ2-3
D: TRBD2
DNA: TGTGCCAGCAGTCAAATTAGCGGGAGTTTGACAGATACGCAGTATTTT
CDR3: CASSQISGSLTDTQYF

V: TRBV7-3
size: -
J: TRBJ1-1
D: -
DNA: TGTGCCAGCAGCTTAACGGGGGGCGTCGGTGGCACTGAAGCTTTCTTT
CDR3: CASSLTGGVGGTEAFF

V: TRBV5-1
size: -
J: TRBJ2-3
D: TRBD1
DNA: TGCGCCAGCAGCTTGGCCGTGCAGGGGGCTGGCACAGATACGCAGTATTTT
CDR3: CASSLAVQGAGTDTQYF

V: TRBV7-2
size: -
J: TRBJ2-3
D: TRBD2
DNA: TGTGCCAGCAGCAGAGGGAGGGCCCTTGCAGATACGCAGTATTTT
CDR3: CASSRGRALADTQYF

V: TRBV29-1
size: -
J: TRBJ2-7
D: TRBD2
DNA: TGCAGCGTGGGAGGGACTAGCGGGAGTTACGAGCAGTACTTC
CDR3: CSVGGTSGSYEQYF

V: TRBV7-2
size: once
J: TRBJ2-1
D: TRBD2
DNA: TGTGCCAGCAGCTTAGGTCGGACTAGCTACAATGAGCAGTTCTTC
CDR3: CASSLGRTSYNEQFF

V: TRBV15
size: -
J: TRBJ2-7
D: -
DNA: TGTGCCACCAGCAGGACCCACAGGTGGCCTATGCTGGAGCAGTACTTC
CDR3: CATSRTHRWPMLEQYF

V: TRBV16
size: -
J: TRBJ1-1
D: -
DNA: TGTGCCAGCAGCCAATTGGGTTCAAACACTGAAGCTTTCTTT
CDR3: CASSQLGSNTEAFF

V: TRBV28
size: -
J: TRBJ1-1
D: TRBD1
DNA: TGTGCCAGCAGTGACGGACAGGGGGCTTTTGAAGCTTTCTTT
CDR3: CASSDGQGAFEAFF

V: TRBV11-1
size: -
J: TRBJ2-2
D: TRBD1
DNA: TGTGCCAGCAGCGTGACAGGGGGCTTCGGGGAGCTGTTTTTT
CDR3: CASSVTGGFGELFF

V: TRBV10-3
size: -
J: TRBJ1-6
D: -
DNA: TGTGCCATCAGTGTCGAGGGAGGTGGTTCACCCCTCCACTTT
CDR3: CAISVEGGGSPLHF

V: TRBV19
size: -
J: TRBJ1-5
D: -
DNA: TGTGCCAGTTTGGGCAGAAACAATCAGCCCCAGCATTTT
CDR3: CASLGRNNQPQHF

V: TRBV12-5
size: -
J: TRBJ2-2
D: -
DNA: TGTGCTAGTGGTTTGGTACTGCCCCAGGGGGGCAGTAACACCGGGGAGCTGTTTTTT
CDR3: CASGLVLPQGGSNTGELFF

V: TRBV7-9
size: -
J: TRBJ2-1
D: -
DNA: TGTGCCAGCAGCTCAGACTGGATCTACAATGAGCAGTTCTTC
CDR3: CASSSDWIYNEQFF

V: TRBV27
size: few
J: TRBJ2-7
D: -
DNA: TGTGCCAGCAGCCCTCTAGGGTACGAGCAGTACTTC
CDR3: CASSPLGYEQYF

V: TRBV28
size: -
J: TRBJ1-2
D: -
DNA: TGTGCCAGCAGGCCCACAGGGCTTGAGGACTATGGCTACACCTTC
CDR3: CASRPTGLEDYGYTF

V: TRBV7-9
size: -
J: TRBJ1-1
D: TRBD1
DNA: TGTGCCAGCAGCGGGGCAGGACAGGGTCGGGGCACTGAAGCTTTCTTT
CDR3: CASSGAGQGRGTEAFF

V: TRBV5-5
size: -
J: TRBJ2-6
D: TRBD2
DNA: TGTGCCAGCAGCTTGGCGTTACGGGGGGCTGGGGCCAACGTCCTGACTTTC
CDR3: CASSLALRGAGANVLTF

V: TRBV5-1
size: -
J: TRBJ2-1
D: -
DNA: TGCGCCAGCAGCTTGGTTGGGCTAGGGGGTTACAATGAGCAGTTCTTC
CDR3: CASSLVGLGGYNEQFF

V: TRBV5-1
size: -
J: TRBJ2-5
D: TRBD1
DNA: TGCGCCAGCAGCGTGACAGGGCCAGAGCAGTACTTC
CDR3: CASSVTGPEQYF

V: TRBV7-3
size: -
J: TRBJ2-7
D: -
DNA: TGTGCCAGCAGCTTAGGGGGCAATACGAGGCAGTACTTC
CDR3: CASSLGGNTRQYF

V: TRBV10-1
size: -
J: TRBJ2-1
D: -
DNA: TGCGCCAGCAGTGAGTGGGTGGGGGCTGAGCAGTTCTTC
CDR3: CASSEWVGAEQFF

V: TRBV6-4
size: -
J: TRBJ1-3
D: -
DNA: TGTGCCAGCATAGGGATAGATGCTGGAAACACCATATATTTT
CDR3: CASIGIDAGNTIYF

V: TRBV21-1
size: -
J: TRBJ2-5
D: -
DNA: TGTGCCAGCAGCGTCTTAAGCGGGAGCCAAGAGACCCAGTACTTC
CDR3: CASSVLSGSQETQYF

V: TRBV9
size: -
J: TRBJ2-5
D: TRBD2
DNA: TGTGCCAGCAGCGCCGGGACTAGCGGGAGAGGTTGGGTAGGAGAGACCCAGTACTTC
CDR3: CASSAGTSGRGWVGETQYF

V: TRBV5-1
size: -
J: TRBJ2-3
D: -
DNA: TGCGCCAGCAGCCCGAGCGGTGCAGATACGCAGTATTTT
CDR3: CASSPSGADTQYF

V: TRBV9
size: -
J: TRBJ2-7
D: -
DNA: TGTGCCAGCTCAATCGGGGGACAGCCTTACGAGCAGTACTTC
CDR3: CASSIGGQPYEQYF

V: TRBV7-9
size: -
J: TRBJ1-2
D: -
DNA: TGTGCCAGCAGCTTTCCAGGACCGAACTATGGCTACACCTTC
CDR3: CASSFPGPNYGYTF

V: TRBV19
size: -
J: TRBJ2-3
D: TRBD2
DNA: TGTGCCAGTAGTATAGCTCGGGACTATGACACAGATACGCAGTATTTT
CDR3: CASSIARDYDTDTQYF

V: TRBV28
size: -
J: TRBJ1-1
D: -
DNA: TGTGCCAGCAGCCCTGGGACTTTCAACACTGAAGCTTTCTTT
CDR3: CASSPGTFNTEAFF

V: TRBV28
size: -
J: TRBJ1-4
D: -
DNA: TGTGCCAGCAGGTCACAGGCAACTAATGAAAAACTGTTTTTT
CDR3: CASRSQATNEKLFF

V: TRBV19
size: once
J: TRBJ1-1
D: TRBD1
DNA: TGTGCCAGTACCACGACAGGGGGCACTGAAGCTTTCTTT
CDR3: CASTTTGGTEAFF